A selection of T cell receptor beta chains follows, all from one sample in a study of Ad26.COV2.S vaccination and SARS-CoV-2 variants. Only in-frame clones appear in the TCRdb table, and some are missing; sequencing was by immunoSEQ multiplex PCR. The sample holds about 390,000 clones, over 80% seen once. The material was peripheral blood, obtained in a trial of Ad26.COV2.S vaccine versus placebo. The receptor set was obtained from a person between 18 and 65 years old who received the Ad26.COV2.S COVID-19 vaccine or a placebo. CDR3s include the opening cysteine and the closing phenylalanine or tryptophan. D genes are given only for firm matches. Some rows have no size entry. The others give once, few or many, or a class for an expanded clone.

clone size,J gene,D gene,V gene,CDR3 protein,CDR3 DNA
.,TRBJ1-6,.,TRBV18,CASSPGLGGLANSPLHF,TGTGCCAGCTCACCGGGGCTGGGGGGACTCGCCAATTCACCCCTCCACTTT
.,TRBJ2-5,TRBD2,TRBV5-1,CASSLATRGEYQETQYF,TGCGCCAGCAGCTTGGCCACCCGGGGGGAATACCAAGAGACCCAGTACTTC
.,TRBJ2-3,TRBD2,TRBV30,CAWSRPSGATDTQYF,TGTGCCTGGAGTAGACCTAGCGGGGCCACAGATACGCAGTATTTT
.,TRBJ1-5,.,TRBV10-2,CASTTDSNQPQHF,TGCGCCAGCACCACGGATAGCAATCAGCCCCAGCATTTT
.,TRBJ2-7,TRBD1,TRBV10-1,CASSDNRGYEQYF,TGCGCCAGCAGTGACAACAGGGGCTACGAGCAGTACTTC
.,TRBJ1-1,TRBD1,TRBV7-9,CASSLAGQGRDAFF,TGTGCCAGCAGCTTAGCAGGACAGGGGAGGGATGCTTTCTTT
.,TRBJ1-1,.,TRBV28,CASSAINTEAFF,TGTGCCAGCAGTGCGATAAACACTGAAGCTTTCTTT
.,TRBJ2-2,TRBD2,TRBV24-1,CATSDPRAGGPRGELFF,TGTGCCACCAGTGATCCGCGTGCGGGGGGCCCCAGAGGGGAGCTGTTTTTT
.,TRBJ2-7,.,TRBV28,CATSWGMWEQYF,TGTGCCACCTCATGGGGGATGTGGGAGCAGTACTTC
.,TRBJ1-1,.,TRBV11-2,CASSPGMMNTEAFF,TGTGCCAGCAGCCCGGGGATGATGAACACTGAAGCTTTCTTT
few,TRBJ2-7,.,TRBV4-3,CASSQRRGTYEQYF,TGCGCCAGCAGCCAGCGCCGGGGGACTTACGAGCAGTACTTC
.,TRBJ2-7,TRBD2,TRBV10-1,CASSDIGTSYEQYF,TGCGCCAGCAGTGATATCGGGACTAGCTACGAGCAGTACTTC
.,TRBJ2-3,.,TRBV5-1,CASSKDVSTDTQYF,TGCGCCAGCAGCAAGGACGTGAGCACAGATACGCAGTATTTT
.,TRBJ1-2,TRBD1,TRBV29-1,CSVERDSNYGYTF,TGCAGCGTTGAACGGGACAGCAACTATGGCTACACCTTC
.,TRBJ2-2,.,TRBV6-5,CAGSGTGWFGELFF,TGTGCCGGATCCGGGACCGGGTGGTTCGGGGAGCTGTTTTTT
.,TRBJ2-7,TRBD1,TRBV7-9,CASSLAPWGTGDSYEQYF,TGTGCCAGCAGCTTAGCCCCATGGGGGACAGGGGACTCCTACGAGCAGTACTTC
.,TRBJ2-7,.,TRBV28,CASRPSPRGHYEQYF,TGTGCCAGCAGGCCTAGTCCGAGGGGACACTACGAGCAGTACTTC
.,TRBJ2-1,TRBD2,TRBV24-1,CATSGGGGRGEQFF,TGTGCCACCAGTGGTGGGGGAGGGCGGGGAGAGCAGTTCTTC
.,TRBJ1-5,.,TRBV23-1,CASSHTPGQPQHF,TGCGCCAGCAGCCATACGCCCGGGCAGCCCCAGCATTTT
.,TRBJ1-2,.,TRBV6-5,CASSLGRISGYTF,TGTGCCAGCAGCCTCGGGAGGATTTCTGGCTACACCTTC
.,TRBJ1-4,TRBD1,TRBV28,CASSPTGTDEKLFF,TGTGCCAGCAGTCCGACGGGGACAGATGAAAAACTGTTTTTT
.,TRBJ2-7,.,TRBV9,CASSTGGFSYEQYF,TGTGCCAGCAGCACTGGAGGGTTCTCCTACGAGCAGTACTTC
.,TRBJ2-7,.,TRBV3-1/TRBV3-2,CASSQLGTYEQYF,TGTGCCAGCAGCCAACTTGGTACCTACGAGCAGTACTTC
.,TRBJ2-2,TRBD1,TRBV5-5,CASSPKGQLNTGELFF,TGTGCCAGCAGCCCTAAGGGACAGCTTAACACCGGGGAGCTGTTTTTT
.,TRBJ1-4,TRBD1,TRBV7-9,CASSLGQGESNEKLFF,TGTGCCAGCAGCTTGGGACAGGGAGAGTCTAATGAAAAACTGTTTTTT
.,TRBJ1-1,.,TRBV5-6,CASSFPQDKAFF,TGTGCCAGCAGCTTTCCACAGGACAAAGCTTTCTTT
.,TRBJ1-4,.,TRBV6-5,CASSPLQGRNEKLFF,TGTGCCAGCTCACCCCTACAGGGTAGGAATGAAAAACTGTTTTTT
.,TRBJ2-3,TRBD2,TRBV6-2/TRBV6-3,CASSYPLAGPDSTDTQYF,TGTGCCAGCAGTTACCCCCTAGCGGGGCCTGACAGCACAGATACGCAGTATTTT
.,TRBJ2-3,.,TRBV4-1,CASTETGADTQYF,TGCGCCAGCACCGAAACAGGCGCAGATACGCAGTATTTT
.,TRBJ2-2,TRBD1,TRBV7-6,CASSSLAGGVIRNTGELFF,TGTGCCAGCAGCTCCCTGGCAGGGGGAGTTATTAGGAACACCGGGGAGCTGTTTTTT
.,TRBJ1-3,.,TRBV4-3,CASSQDPVAYGNTIYF,TGCGCCAGCAGCCAAGACCCGGTGGCTTATGGAAACACCATATATTTT
.,TRBJ1-3,.,TRBV19,CASSIDMTANTIYF,TGTGCCAGTAGTATTGATATGACCGCGAACACCATATATTTT
.,TRBJ1-6,.,TRBV1,CTSSPPGRFYNSPLHF,TGCACCAGCAGCCCACCCGGGCGGTTCTATAATTCACCCCTCCACTTT
.,TRBJ1-1,.,TRBV28,CASNPRGTPTEAFF,TGTGCCAGCAATCCTCGGGGGACCCCCACTGAAGCTTTCTTT
.,TRBJ1-2,TRBD1,TRBV4-3,CASSQDRSDRVSNYGYTF,TGCGCCAGCAGCCAAGATCGTTCCGACAGGGTGAGTAACTATGGCTACACCTTC
.,TRBJ2-3,TRBD2,TRBV7-2,CASSLGFGGGATDTQYF,TGTGCCAGCAGCTTGGGGTTTGGCGGGGGGGCAACAGATACGCAGTATTTT
.,TRBJ1-1,.,TRBV7-2,CASSSTGSVGWTEAFF,TGTGCCAGCAGCTCGACGGGATCGGTGGGTTGGACTGAAGCTTTCTTT
.,TRBJ2-1,.,TRBV11-2,CASSLDRARKGEQFF,TGTGCCAGCAGCTTAGATAGGGCTAGGAAGGGAGAGCAGTTCTTC
.,TRBJ2-7,.,TRBV18,CASSPPGPYEQYF,TGTGCCAGCTCACCACCAGGACCCTACGAGCAGTACTTC
.,TRBJ2-1,.,TRBV2,CASSEWFDWLIF,TGTGCCAGCAGTGAATGGTTTGACTGGCTGATCTTC
.,TRBJ1-2,.,TRBV5-8,CASSAFWGYTF,TGTGCCAGCAGCGCCTTTTGGGGCTACACCTTC
.,TRBJ2-7,TRBD1,TRBV3-1/TRBV3-2,CASSQGGQGTREQYF,TGTGCCAGCAGCCAAGGTGGACAGGGTACGCGCGAGCAGTACTTC